These T cell receptor beta chains were read from a single sample in a study of T-cell memory formation after mild COVID-19. TCRdb re-called the 5' RACE reads through MiXCR, storing one row per CDR3 protein. The table has about 260,000 distinct CDR3 sequences, over 7% seen once; the top ten hold roughly 22%. Sample: PBMCs or a T cell subset sorted from them (not recorded which). These receptors all come from a man aged 18 to 35 who had mild COVID-19 (a few samples of this study predate the infection). Cell type and time point are not known. CDR3s include the opening cysteine and the closing phenylalanine or tryptophan. The order of the fields is CDR3 protein, clone size, V gene, J gene. A clone size is listed for some rows: how often the clone was seen (once, few, many), or a class if it is expanded.

CDR3: CASSRLGADRAGDTQYF
size: NA
V: TRBV12-3/TRBV12-4
J: TRBJ2-3

CDR3: CASSQRLAGENTGELFF
size: NA
V: TRBV4-2
J: TRBJ2-2

CDR3: CASSYGRNTEAFF
size: many
V: TRBV6-2/TRBV6-3
J: TRBJ1-1

CDR3: CASSQGSDRVYEQYF
size: few
V: TRBV5-1
J: TRBJ2-7

CDR3: CSGREGVNTDTQYF
size: NA
V: TRBV20-1
J: TRBJ2-3

CDR3: CASSASGVSYNEQFF
size: few
V: TRBV13
J: TRBJ2-1

CDR3: CATSRDSGTGSYEQYF
size: NA
V: TRBV15
J: TRBJ2-7

CDR3: CASSFRGKETQYF
size: few
V: TRBV12-3/TRBV12-4
J: TRBJ2-5

CDR3: CASSQDSGGTFRGDEQFF
size: NA
V: TRBV4-2
J: TRBJ2-1

CDR3: CASSFGGLGNTIYF
size: NA
V: TRBV12-3/TRBV12-4
J: TRBJ1-3

CDR3: CASQGRQGNEKLFF
size: NA
V: TRBV6-5
J: TRBJ1-4

CDR3: CASSRRDRGNEQFF
size: many
V: TRBV5-4
J: TRBJ2-1

CDR3: CSARDSASRDWETQYF
size: many
V: TRBV20-1
J: TRBJ2-5

CDR3: CASRPPGQGEQFF
size: few
V: TRBV6-2/TRBV6-3
J: TRBJ2-1

CDR3: CASSPDPTVFQPQHF
size: few
V: TRBV7-2
J: TRBJ1-5

CDR3: CASSLRTGVYNEQFF
size: NA
V: TRBV7-2
J: TRBJ2-1

CDR3: CSAKQEVVEQYF
size: NA
V: TRBV20-1
J: TRBJ2-7

CDR3: CASSQAVSSYNEQFF
size: few
V: TRBV4-2
J: TRBJ2-1

CDR3: CASSTLGEGETQYF
size: NA
V: TRBV6-1
J: TRBJ2-5

CDR3: CASSELTSGGPYTQYF
size: few
V: TRBV12-3/TRBV12-4
J: TRBJ2-3

CDR3: CASSWGQGITDTQYF
size: few
V: TRBV7-9
J: TRBJ2-3

CDR3: CAWSLSNEQYF
size: NA
V: TRBV30
J: TRBJ2-7

CDR3: CASSQDGPAGAGETQYF
size: NA
V: TRBV4-1
J: TRBJ2-5

CDR3: CAIGTGKETQYF
size: few
V: TRBV10-3
J: TRBJ2-5

CDR3: CSAAHRGDGYEQYF
size: NA
V: TRBV29-1
J: TRBJ2-7

CDR3: CASSKSSTEAFF
size: few
V: TRBV5-4
J: TRBJ1-1

CDR3: CASRRMGILAAASTDTQYF
size: NA
V: TRBV12-2
J: TRBJ2-3

CDR3: CASTTSGGTDTQYF
size: many
V: TRBV7-8
J: TRBJ2-3

CDR3: CSVDGLGSRPYEQYF
size: NA
V: TRBV29-1
J: TRBJ2-7

CDR3: CASSLMRGGSTDTQYF
size: NA
V: TRBV7-2
J: TRBJ2-3

CDR3: CASSPIWDRAETQYF
size: many
V: TRBV7-9
J: TRBJ2-5

CDR3: CASSPSPTLEHEQFF
size: NA
V: TRBV7-6
J: TRBJ2-1

CDR3: CASDSKGFRSGANVLTF
size: many
V: TRBV28
J: TRBJ2-6

CDR3: CASRRHVETYEQYF
size: few
V: TRBV7-2
J: TRBJ2-7